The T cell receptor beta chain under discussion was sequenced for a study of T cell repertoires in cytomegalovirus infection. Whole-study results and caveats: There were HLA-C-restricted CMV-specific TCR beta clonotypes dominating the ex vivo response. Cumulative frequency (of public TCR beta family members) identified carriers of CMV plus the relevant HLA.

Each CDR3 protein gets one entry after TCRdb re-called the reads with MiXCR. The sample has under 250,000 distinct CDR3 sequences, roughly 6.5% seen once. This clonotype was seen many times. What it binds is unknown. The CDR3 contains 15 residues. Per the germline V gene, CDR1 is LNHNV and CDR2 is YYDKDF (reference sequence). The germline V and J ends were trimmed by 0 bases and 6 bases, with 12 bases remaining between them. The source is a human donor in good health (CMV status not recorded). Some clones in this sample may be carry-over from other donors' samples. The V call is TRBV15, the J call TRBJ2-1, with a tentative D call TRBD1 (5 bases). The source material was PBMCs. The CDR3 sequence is CATSREWQGINEQFF. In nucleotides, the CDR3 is TGTGCCACCAGCAGAGAATGGCAGGGAATCAATGAGCAGTTCTTC.